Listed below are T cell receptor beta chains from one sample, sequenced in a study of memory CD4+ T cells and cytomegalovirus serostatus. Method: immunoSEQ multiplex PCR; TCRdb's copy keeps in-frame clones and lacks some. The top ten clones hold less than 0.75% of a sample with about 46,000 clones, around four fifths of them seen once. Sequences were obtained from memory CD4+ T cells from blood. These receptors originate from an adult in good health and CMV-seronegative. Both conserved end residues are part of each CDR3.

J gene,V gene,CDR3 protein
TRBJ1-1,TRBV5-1,CASIVRPGQGNTEAFF
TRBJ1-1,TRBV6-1,CASYRDRWTEAFF
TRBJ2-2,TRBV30,CAWSLQTGVGELFF
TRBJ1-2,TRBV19,CASTSQGADYGYTF
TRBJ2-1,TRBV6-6,CASSYSAGDNEQFF
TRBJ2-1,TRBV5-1,CASSLRGLTGGFYNEQFF
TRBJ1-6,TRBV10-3,CAISEALGSPLHF
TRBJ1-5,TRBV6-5,CASSHVQGVNQPQHF
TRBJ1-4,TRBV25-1,CASSERAGTNEKLFF
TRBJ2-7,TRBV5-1,CASSLEPSGATTSEQYF
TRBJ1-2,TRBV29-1,CSVLTGEYTF
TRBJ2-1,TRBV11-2,CASSLGTVAAGHEQFF
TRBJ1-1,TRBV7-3,CASRPAPGRETGEAFF
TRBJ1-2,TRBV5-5,CASSQQGQGATYGYTF
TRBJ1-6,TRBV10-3,CAIRGEGINSPLHF
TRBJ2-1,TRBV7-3,CASSTYYGSYNEQFF
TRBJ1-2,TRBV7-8,CASSLEGVYGYTF
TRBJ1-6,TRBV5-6,CASSQQHSPLHF
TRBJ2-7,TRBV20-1,CSARGTDEQYF
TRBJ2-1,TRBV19,CASSATSSGGLYNEQFF